This T cell receptor (beta chain) was documented in a study of tumor-infiltrating lymphocytes in localized non-small cell lung cancer. Sequencing was performed with immunoSEQ multiplex PCR; in TCRdb, only in-frame clones are kept and a portion is missing. The sample consists of 15,000 or so clones, roughly 40% of them appearing once. This clone occurred a few times. The CDR3 contains 12 residues. Per germline, CDR1 SGHDN and CDR2 FVKESK. V shed 3 bases, J shed 13 bases, and the junction held 8 bases outside the gene matches. Sequenced sample: lung tumor tissue. This TCR came from a human donor with non-small cell lung cancer. V is TRBV14 and J is TRBJ2-5; TRBD1 aligns across 7 bases. The CDR3 spells CASSHTGEIRYF. CDR3 coding DNA: TGTGCCAGCAGCCATACAGGGGAGATACGGTACTTC. Together with reference TRBV14 and TRBJ2-5, the CDR3 gives the full variable domain: EAGVTQFPSHSVIEKGQTVTLRCDPISGHDNLYWYRRVMGKEIKFLLHFVKESKQDESGMPNNRFLAERTGGTYSTLKVQPAELEDSGVYFCASSHTGEIRYFGPGTRLLVL.